Reported below is one T cell receptor (beta chain). These data originate in a study of shared clonotypes between healthy human individuals. The assay was carried out at the deep level. Sequenced by immunoSEQ multiplex PCR; TCRdb stores in-frame clones only, minus some. The sample lists approximately 500,000 clones; 95% to 97% were seen once. Germline V gene lookup returns CDR1 SGHAT and CDR2 FQNNGV. This CDR3 spans 16 amino acids. The junction had 12 bases not matched to a gene; V was cut back by 5 bases and J by 6 bases. The material sequenced was naive CD4+ T cells sorted from blood. The subset denotes: CD45RA+ positively selected. The chain is built from TRBV11-2 and TRBJ2-3; 9 nucleotides match TRBD1. The sequence was obtained from a woman in her thirties in good health. The CDR3 region is CASSPGGYRGPDTQYF. The CDR3 coding sequence is TGTGCCAGCAGCCCAGGGGGGTACAGGGGGCCCGATACGCAGTATTTT.